The 5 T cell receptor beta chains listed next were all sequenced from one sample in a study of shared clonotypes between healthy human individuals. The assay was immunoSEQ multiplex PCR, and TCRdb's table has in-frame clones only and misses some. Among about 1.5 million clones listed, 95% to 99% were seen once. What was sequenced was naive CD4+ T cells sorted from blood. Subset indicated: CD45RA+ positively selected. All receptors come from a man aged 25 to 40 in good health.

The chain is built from TRBV19 and TRBJ2-3, with TRBD2 matching over 12 bases. Germline V gene lookup returns CDR1 LNHDA and CDR2 SQIVND (reference sequence). This CDR3 region has 15 residues. Trimming cost V 7 bases and J 4 bases; bases outside gene matches: 6. The CDR3 reads CASKLTSGSADTQYF. The CDR3 nucleotides read TGTGCCAGTAAGTTGACTAGCGGGAGCGCAGATACGCAGTATTTT. The variable domain in full, with the rest retrieved from reference TRBV19 and TRBJ2-3, is DGGITQSPKYLFRKEGQNVTLSCEQNLNHDAMYWYRQDPGQGLRLIYYSQIVNDFQKGDIAEGYSVSREKKESFPLTVTSAQKNPTAFYLCASKLTSGSADTQYFGPGTRLTVL.

V is TRBV14 and J is TRBJ2-1; D is perhaps TRBD1 or TRBD2 (6 bases each). Trimming removed 2 bases at V and 5 bases at J, with 16 bases between. Germline V lookup: CDR1 SGHDN, CDR2 FVKESK. The CDR3 has 16 amino acids. DNA of the CDR3: TGTGCCAGCAGCCAATACGGGGGCCTACTCAACAATGAGCAGTTCTTC. It translates to CASSQYGGLLNNEQFF.

The chain couples TRBV2 to TRBJ2-1, with D maybe TRBD2 (6 bases). Germline V gene data show CDR1 as SNHLY and CDR2 as FYNNEI. This CDR3 contains 14 residues. V lost 6 bases and J 7 bases, leaving 16 bases between the germline ends. This CDR3 reads CASSPLRERNEQFF. In DNA form, the CDR3 reads TGTGCCAGCAGCCCCCTACGGGAGAGAAATGAGCAGTTCTTC. The whole variable domain, remainder taken from reference TRBV2 and TRBJ2-1, is EPEVTQTPSHQVTQMGQEVILRCVPISNHLYFYWYRQILGQKVEFLVSFYNNEISEKSEIFDDQFSVERPDGSNFTLKIRSTKLEDSAMYFCASSPLRERNEQFFGPGTRLTVL.

V and J are TRBV7-3 and TRBJ2-1; D ambiguous. V was cut by 2 bases and J by 7 bases, with 9 bases left in between. The germline V gene encodes CDR1 SGHTA and CDR2 FQGTGA. The CDR3 covers 13 residues. The CDR3 DNA reads TGTGCCAGCAGCTTAGAACCCCGGAATGAGCAGTTCTTC. This encodes CASSLEPRNEQFF.

The chain couples TRBV4-3 to TRBJ2-7; 13 positions match TRBD2. CDR3 length equals 18 residues. The V and J ends lost 2 bases and 5 bases, in that order; junction bases with no gene match: 12. Per the germline V gene, CDR1 is LGHNA and CDR2 is YSLEER. Here the CDR3 DNA reads TGCGCCAGCAGCCAATTCCCGAGGACTAGCGGGAGTCTGAACGAGCAGTACTTC. Encoded protein: CASSQFPRTSGSLNEQYF.